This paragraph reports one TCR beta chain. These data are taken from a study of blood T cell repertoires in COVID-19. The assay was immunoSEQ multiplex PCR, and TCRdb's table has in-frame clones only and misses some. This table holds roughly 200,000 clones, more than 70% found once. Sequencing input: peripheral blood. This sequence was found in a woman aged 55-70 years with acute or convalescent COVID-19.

The CDR3 spells CASSQEATSGSYNEQFF. As DNA, the CDR3 is TGTGCCAGCAGCCAAGAGGCAACTAGCGGCTCCTACAATGAGCAGTTCTTC. The chain carries TRBV3-1 (or the pseudogene TRBV3-2) and TRBJ2-1, with 8 bases matching TRBD2. The CDR3 runs to 17 residues. CDR1 is LGHDT and CDR2 is YNNKEL in the germline V gene (reference sequence). The junction had 4 bases not matched to a gene; V was cut back by 0 bases and J by 0 bases.